Detailed here is one T cell receptor beta chain. As yet, its antigen is unknown. This specimen comes from a study of T cell clonotyping in hematopoietic cell transplantation. Study conclusions and caveats: Without cell sorting, CD4 versus CD8 contributions remain unresolved. Broader posttransplant TCR repertoire diversity was predicted by graft donor and pretransplant recipient Inverse Simpson Index values. Few recipient clonotypes overlapped donors; over 97% were de novo at given depth. Pathologically expanded recipient clonotypes increased progressively from day 30 to day 180 as diversity fell.

V was cut by 0 bases and J by 5 bases, with 12 bases left in between. The CDR3 length is 14 residues. Germline loops: CDR1 SGHRS, CDR2 YFSETQ. Only in-frame clones appear in the TCRdb table, and some are missing; sequencing was by immunoSEQ multiplex PCR. The repertoire holds around 16,000 clones, with 75% to 90% as singletons. The sequence derives from a man in his fifties in good health. Some clones in this sample may be carry-over from other donors' samples. The sample taken for sequencing was peripheral blood mononuclear cells. The chain is built from TRBV5-1 and TRBJ2-7; D may be TRBD1 or TRBD2 (5 bases each). The CDR3, as DNA: TGCGCCAGCAGCTTGGGGGACGGGCGGAACGAGCAGTACTTC. Its protein product is CASSLGDGRNEQYF.